Listed below are T cell receptor beta chains from one sample, sequenced in a study of cytomegalovirus exposure and HLA in healthy donors. Some clones are missing from TCRdb's copy, which holds only in-frame ones; the method was immunoSEQ multiplex PCR. The sample has fewer than 200,000 clones, approximately 80% seen once. The sequencing sample was made of PBMCs. The receptors come from a man in his forties in good health and CMV-seropositive. Each CDR3 is given with its conserved first and last residue. The D gene is left open where the match is weak. Clone size appears in some rows only: once, few, many, or a class for an expanded clone.

. TRBJ1-2 . TRBV18 CASSPPNGTNNGYTF TGTGCCAGCTCACCACCGAACGGGACAAATAATGGCTACACCTTC
. TRBJ2-7 . TRBV18 CASSPEYEQYF TGTGCCAGCTCACCCGAGTACGAGCAGTACTTC
. TRBJ2-3 TRBD2 TRBV18 CASSRLSGGSTDTQYF TGTGCCAGCTCACGCCTTAGCGGGGGAAGCACAGATACGCAGTATTTT
. TRBJ1-1 . TRBV19 CASTEAGIMNTEAFF TGTGCCAGTACTGAGGCCGGCATCATGAACACTGAAGCTTTCTTT
. TRBJ2-3 TRBD2 TRBV11-2 CASRSPGLAGLNTQYF TGTGCCAGCAGGTCCCCGGGACTAGCGGGACTCAATACGCAGTATTTT
few TRBJ2-7 TRBD2 TRBV2 CASTRASGSHEQYF TGTGCCAGCACGCGGGCTAGCGGGAGTCACGAGCAGTACTTC
. TRBJ1-1 . TRBV4-3 CASSRGKTEAFF TGCGCCAGCAGCCGAGGGAAGACTGAAGCTTTCTTT
. TRBJ1-5 . TRBV28 CASSKGGSNQPQHF TGTGCCAGCAGTAAAGGGGGTAGCAATCAGCCCCAGCATTTT
once TRBJ2-2 . TRBV25-1 CASSEWGRGNTGELFF TGTGCCAGCAGTGAATGGGGCAGGGGAAACACCGGGGAGCTGTTTTTT
. TRBJ2-2 TRBD2 TRBV10-2 CASSDPGTSGGAGGELFF TGCGCCAGCAGTGACCCGGGGACTAGCGGGGGGGCCGGCGGGGAGCTGTTTTTT
. TRBJ1-4 . TRBV19 CASGTSGGLREKLFF TGTGCCAGCGGGACCTCGGGGGGACTAAGGGAAAAACTGTTTTTT
. TRBJ2-5 TRBD2 TRBV4-3 CASSQDRGFGAGGYQETQYF TGCGCCAGCAGCCAAGATAGAGGTTTTGGAGCGGGAGGTTACCAAGAGACCCAGTACTTC
. TRBJ1-2 TRBD1 TRBV9 CASSVPPGQGVVTF TGTGCCAGCAGCGTACCCCCGGGACAGGGGGTTGTTACCTTC
few TRBJ1-1 TRBD1 TRBV5-5 CASSLGQGGDTEAFF TGTGCCAGCAGCTTGGGACAGGGCGGGGACACTGAAGCTTTCTTT
. TRBJ1-1 . TRBV6-5 CASSYSRQLNTEAFF TGTGCCAGCAGTTACTCTCGACAGTTGAACACTGAAGCTTTCTTT
. TRBJ2-7 . TRBV28 CASSSGSIRRGF TGTGCCAGCAGCTCCGGATCGATCCGGAGAGGCTTC
once TRBJ2-3 . TRBV9 CASSAEDSSTDTQYF TGTGCCAGCAGCGCAGAGGATTCTAGCACAGATACGCAGTATTTT
. TRBJ2-3 TRBD1 TRBV5-1 CASSLVPTGPSTDTQYF TGCGCCAGCAGCTTGGTCCCGACAGGGCCTAGCACAGATACGCAGTATTTT
. TRBJ2-7 TRBD1 TRBV9 CASSPDRGSYEQYF TGTGCCAGCAGCCCGGACAGGGGGTCCTACGAGCAGTACTTC
few TRBJ1-6 . TRBV30 CAWSGPSSYNSPLHF TGTGCCTGGAGTGGCCCGAGCTCCTATAATTCACCCCTCCACTTT
. TRBJ1-5 . TRBV6-5 CASRPRAGLQPQHF TGTGCCAGCAGACCACGGGCAGGGCTTCAGCCCCAGCATTTT
once TRBJ2-2 . TRBV7-9 CASAPRELGELFF TGTGCCAGCGCCCCTAGAGAGTTGGGGGAGCTGTTTTTT
. TRBJ2-5 . TRBV4-2 CASSQEWAGKETQYF TGTGCCAGCAGCCAAGAATGGGCAGGAAAAGAGACCCAGTACTTC
. TRBJ2-3 . TRBV7-7 CASSPGPFSTDTQYF TGTGCCAGCAGCCCAGGGCCTTTTAGCACAGATACGCAGTATTTT
. TRBJ2-3 TRBD2 TRBV7-2 CASSRLGTSGDPRWDTQYF TGTGCCAGCAGTCGATTAGGGACTAGCGGGGACCCTAGGTGGGATACGCAGTATTTT
. TRBJ2-2 TRBD2 TRBV7-9 CASSPLGGANGGELFF TGTGCCAGCAGTCCCCTCGGGGGGGCGAACGGCGGAGAGCTGTTTTTT
. TRBJ2-2 . TRBV5-1 CASSSYTGELFF TGCGCCAGCAGCTCTTATACTGGGGAGCTGTTTTTT
. TRBJ2-1 TRBD1 TRBV27 CASRTGQGAYNEQFF TGTGCCAGCAGAACGGGACAGGGGGCCTACAATGAGCAGTTCTTC
. TRBJ2-7 . TRBV5-1 CASSRGHTYEQYF TGTGCCAGCAGCCGAGGGCACACCTACGAGCAGTACTTC
. TRBJ2-1 . TRBV25-1 CASSDPGATATSEQFF TGTGCCAGCAGTGATCCGGGTGCTACGGCAACTAGTGAGCAGTTCTTC
. TRBJ2-7 . TRBV13 CASSFRGSYEQYF TGTGCCAGCAGCTTCCGGGGCTCCTACGAGCAGTACTTC
. TRBJ1-2 TRBD1 TRBV6-6 CASSYSKGGWYGYTF TGTGCCAGCAGTTACTCGAAAGGGGGCTGGTATGGCTACACCTTC